The 8 T cell receptor beta chains below all came from one sample that was sequenced in a study of blood T cell repertoires in COVID-19. TCRdb's copy holds only in-frame clones and misses some; the assay was immunoSEQ multiplex PCR. The profile shows about 300,000 clones, about 90% of them singletons. Sequenced sample: peripheral blood. Receptor source: a young woman with COVID-19, enrolled during active disease.

V gene TRBV15 combines with J gene TRBJ1-1, with a possible D match to TRBD1 (5 bases). Germline V gene data show CDR1 as LNHNV and CDR2 as YYDKDF (reference sequence). This CDR3 is 14 amino acids long. V was clipped by 2 bases and J by 2 bases, with 9 bases between them. CDR3 sequence (DNA): TGTGCCACCAGCAGAAAGGGGTTTAACACTGAAGCTTTCTTT. Residues: CATSRKGFNTEAFF.

The genes are TRBV5-1 and TRBJ1-3, with unresolved D. Between the trimmed V and J ends, which lost 0 bases and 4 bases, there was a span of 11 bases. The CDR3 is 15 amino acids. Per the germline V gene, CDR1 is SGHRS and CDR2 is YFSETQ. CDR3 amino acids: CASSLDERHGNTIYF. DNA of the CDR3: TGCGCCAGCAGCTTGGATGAGAGGCACGGAAACACCATATATTTT.

The chain joins TRBV11-2 to TRBJ1-6; maybe TRBD1 (6 bases). This CDR3 has 15 residues. Looked up from germline, CDR1 is SGHAT and CDR2 is FQNNGV. V lost 3 bases to trimming and J lost 5 bases, with 11 bases between them. CDR3 nucleotide sequence: TGTGCCAGCAGCTTGGCAGGGGAACATAATTCACCCCTCCACTTT. This sequence encodes CASSLAGEHNSPLHF.

As concerns this clone: An end of the junction differs from the germline gene, which may be a read error. The chain couples TRBV5-1 to TRBJ1-3; 12 nucleotides match TRBD1. The CDR3 runs 16 residues. CDR1 and CDR2 from the germline V gene are SGHRS and YFSETQ. In DNA form, the CDR3 reads TGCGCCAGCAGCTTCGGGACAGGGGGCTCTGGAAGCACCATATATTTT. It yields the protein CASSFGTGGSGSTIYF.

CDR3 DNA sequence: TGTGCCAGCAGTTTATCGGGGGACAGGGCAAAAAATTCACCCCTCCACTTT. It codes for CASSLSGDRAKNSPLHF. The rearrangement links TRBV27 to TRBJ1-6, with 9 bases that match TRBD1. The CDR3 covers 17 residues. In germline, CDR1 is MNHEY, CDR2 SMNVEV (reference sequence). The V segment lost 0 bases and the J segment 7 bases; nucleotides outside the gene matches: 7.

V is TRBV29-1 and J is TRBJ1-1; 7 bases are shared with TRBD1. Germline V gives CDR1 SQVTM, CDR2 ANQGSEA. V lost 1 base, J lost 3 bases, and 8 bases stayed unmatched. The CDR3 has 15 residues. CDR3 region: CSVEGAGGRDTEAFF. CDR3 nucleotides: TGCAGCGTTGAAGGAGCAGGGGGGCGGGACACTGAAGCTTTCTTT.

The rearrangement uses TRBV7-9 and TRBJ2-7; 10 bases are shared with TRBD1. J gave up 3 bases and V 4 bases, and 6 bases lay outside the gene matches. CDR1 and CDR2 (germline): SEHNR, FQNEAQ (reference sequence). The CDR3 runs 15 residues. The CDR3 is CASSSGTGVIYEQYF. CDR3 bases: TGTGCCAGCAGCTCTGGGACAGGGGTAATCTACGAGCAGTACTTC.

This sequence joins TRBV3-1 (or the pseudogene TRBV3-2) and TRBJ1-2, with D uncertain. V was clipped by 3 bases and J by 2 bases, with 10 bases between them. The CDR3 extends over 14 amino acids. Germline V CDR1 and CDR2: LGHDT, YNNKEL (reference sequence). The chain's CDR3 is CASSHLDGNYGYTF. The CDR3 coding sequence is TGTGCCAGCAGCCACCTAGACGGAAACTATGGCTACACCTTC.